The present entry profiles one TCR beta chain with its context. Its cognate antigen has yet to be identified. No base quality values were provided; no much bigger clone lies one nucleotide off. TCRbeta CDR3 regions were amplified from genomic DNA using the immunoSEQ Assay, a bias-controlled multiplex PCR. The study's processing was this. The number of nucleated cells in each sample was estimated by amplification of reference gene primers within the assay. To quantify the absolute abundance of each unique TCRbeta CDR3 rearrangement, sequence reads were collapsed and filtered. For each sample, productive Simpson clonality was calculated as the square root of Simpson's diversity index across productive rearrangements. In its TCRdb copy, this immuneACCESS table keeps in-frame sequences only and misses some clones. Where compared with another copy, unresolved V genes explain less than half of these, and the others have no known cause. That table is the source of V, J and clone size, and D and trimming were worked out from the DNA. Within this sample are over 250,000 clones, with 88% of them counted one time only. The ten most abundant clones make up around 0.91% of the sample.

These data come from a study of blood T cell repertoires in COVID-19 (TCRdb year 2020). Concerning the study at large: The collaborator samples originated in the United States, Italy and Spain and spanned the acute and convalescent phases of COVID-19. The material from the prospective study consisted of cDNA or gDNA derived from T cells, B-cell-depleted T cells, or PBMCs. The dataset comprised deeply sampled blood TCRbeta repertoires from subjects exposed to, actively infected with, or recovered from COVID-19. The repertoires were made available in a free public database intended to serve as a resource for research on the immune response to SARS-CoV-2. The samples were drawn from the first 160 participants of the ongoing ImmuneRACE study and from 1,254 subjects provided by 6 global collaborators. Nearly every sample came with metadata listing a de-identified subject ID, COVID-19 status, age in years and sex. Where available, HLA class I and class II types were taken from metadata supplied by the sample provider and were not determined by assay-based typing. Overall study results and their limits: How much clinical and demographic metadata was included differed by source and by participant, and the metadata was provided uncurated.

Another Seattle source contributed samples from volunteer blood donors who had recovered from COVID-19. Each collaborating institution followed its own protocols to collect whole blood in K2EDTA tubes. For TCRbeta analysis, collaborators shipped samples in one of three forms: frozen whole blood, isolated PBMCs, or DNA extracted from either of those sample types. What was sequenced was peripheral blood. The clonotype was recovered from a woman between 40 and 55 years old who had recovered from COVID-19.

The CDR3 reads CSVELASGKYEQYF. The DNA sequence reads TGCAGCGTTGAATTGGCTAGCGGAAAGTACGAGCAGTACTTC. Recombination joined TRBV29-1 with TRBJ2-7; 7 junctional bases match TRBD2. CDR3 length: 14 amino acids, cysteine to phenylalanine. Solely the CDR3 DNA is kept, with 42 bases framed from the first base. Via the germline V gene, CDR1 is SQVTM and CDR2 ANQGSEA. V and J are trimmed by 2 bases and 4 bases, and the gene matches miss 8 bases of the junction.